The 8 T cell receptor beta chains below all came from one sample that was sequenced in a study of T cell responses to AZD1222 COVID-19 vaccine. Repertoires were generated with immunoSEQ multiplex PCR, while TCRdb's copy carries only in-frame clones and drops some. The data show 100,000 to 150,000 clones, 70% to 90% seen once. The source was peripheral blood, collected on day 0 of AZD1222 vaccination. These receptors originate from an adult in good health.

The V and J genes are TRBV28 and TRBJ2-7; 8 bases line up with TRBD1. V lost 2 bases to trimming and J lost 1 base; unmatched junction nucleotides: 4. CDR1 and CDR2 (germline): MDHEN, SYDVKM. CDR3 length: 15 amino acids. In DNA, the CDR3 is TGTGCCAGCAGTTTAACCGGGACAGGTTCCTACGAGCAGTACTTC. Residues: CASSLTGTGSYEQYF. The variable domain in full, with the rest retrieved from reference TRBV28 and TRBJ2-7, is DVKVTQSSRYLVKRTGEKVFLECVQDMDHENMFWYRQDPGLGLRLIYFSYDVKMKEKGDIPEGYSVSREKKERFSLILESASTNQTSMYLCASSLTGTGSYEQYFGPGTRLTVT.

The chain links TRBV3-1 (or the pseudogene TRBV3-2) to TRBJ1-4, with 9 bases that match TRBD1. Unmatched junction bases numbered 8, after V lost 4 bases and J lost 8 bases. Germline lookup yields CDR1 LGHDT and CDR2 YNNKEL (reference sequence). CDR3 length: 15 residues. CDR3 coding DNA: TGTGCCAGCAGCCCCCGGGACAGGGTGGGGGAAAAACTGTTTTTT. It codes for CASSPRDRVGEKLFF.

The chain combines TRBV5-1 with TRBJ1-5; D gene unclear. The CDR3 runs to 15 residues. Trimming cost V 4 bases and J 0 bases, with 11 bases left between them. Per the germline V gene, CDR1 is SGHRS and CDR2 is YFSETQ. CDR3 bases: TGCGCCAGCAGCATGGGAGCTTATAGCAATCAGCCCCAGCATTTT. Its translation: CASSMGAYSNQPQHF.

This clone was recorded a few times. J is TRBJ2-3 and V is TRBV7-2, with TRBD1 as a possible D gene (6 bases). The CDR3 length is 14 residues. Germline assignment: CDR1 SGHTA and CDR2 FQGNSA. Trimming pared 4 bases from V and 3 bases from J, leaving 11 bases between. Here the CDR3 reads CASSSSQGTDTQYF. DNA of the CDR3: TGTGCCAGCAGCTCCTCACAGGGAACAGATACGCAGTATTTT.

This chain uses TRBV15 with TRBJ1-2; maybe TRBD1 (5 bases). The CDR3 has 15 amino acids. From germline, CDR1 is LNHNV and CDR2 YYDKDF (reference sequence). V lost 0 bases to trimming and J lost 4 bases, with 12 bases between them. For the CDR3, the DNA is TGTGCCACCAGCAGAGACCCAGACAGCAGCTATGGCTACACCTTC. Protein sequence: CATSRDPDSSYGYTF. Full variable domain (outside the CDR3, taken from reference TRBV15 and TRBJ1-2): DAMVIQNPRYQVTQFGKPVTLSCSQTLNHNVMYWYQQKSSQAPKLLFHYYDKDFNNEADTPDNFQSRRPNTSFCFLDIRSPGLGDTAMYLCATSRDPDSSYGYTFGSGTRLTVV.

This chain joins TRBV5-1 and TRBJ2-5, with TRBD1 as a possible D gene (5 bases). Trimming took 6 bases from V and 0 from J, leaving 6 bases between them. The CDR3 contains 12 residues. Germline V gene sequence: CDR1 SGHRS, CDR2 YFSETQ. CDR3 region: CASKDNQETQYF. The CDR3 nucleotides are TGCGCCAGCAAGGACAACCAAGAGACCCAGTACTTC.

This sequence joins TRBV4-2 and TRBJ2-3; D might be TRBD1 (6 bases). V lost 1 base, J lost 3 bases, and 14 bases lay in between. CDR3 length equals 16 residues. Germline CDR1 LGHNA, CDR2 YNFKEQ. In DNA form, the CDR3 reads TGTGCCAGCAGCCAAGTGATCAGTAGGGGGACAGATACGCAGTATTTT. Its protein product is CASSQVISRGTDTQYF.

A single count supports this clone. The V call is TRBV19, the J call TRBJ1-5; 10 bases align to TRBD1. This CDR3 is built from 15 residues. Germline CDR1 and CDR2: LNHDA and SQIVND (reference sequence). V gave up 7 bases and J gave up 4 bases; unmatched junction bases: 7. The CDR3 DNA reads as TGTGCCAGTACAGCCGGGACAGGGGATAATCAGCCCCAGCATTTT. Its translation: CASTAGTGDNQPQHF.